This TCR beta chain appears in the sequencing data of a study of identical twins. Using its own MiXCR run on the 5' RACE reads, TCRdb lists one record per CDR3 protein. The sample yields 210,000 or so distinct CDR3 sequences, around 15% seen once. V was pared by 3 bases and J by 7 bases, with 7 bases between. CDR3 length: 11 residues. Germline-derived CDR1 and CDR2 are SGDLS and YYNGEE. This clonotype was found a few times. The data were also submitted as part of a second study, on T cells expressing NK-cell markers.

The TCR was taken from a woman aged 18 to 35 in good health. The chain employs TRBV9 and TRBJ1-2; no reliable D call. Sequencing used CD8+ T cells sorted from blood. DNA of the CDR3: TGTGCCAGCAGCGATTTTTTTGGCTACACCTTC. This gives the protein CASSDFFGYTF. The whole variable domain, filled in from reference TRBV9 and TRBJ1-2, reads DSGVTQTPKHLITATGQRVTLRCSPRSGDLSVYWYQQSLDQGLQFLIQYYNGEERAKGNILERFSAQQFPDLHSELNLSSLELGDSALYFCASSDFFGYTFGSGTRLTVV.